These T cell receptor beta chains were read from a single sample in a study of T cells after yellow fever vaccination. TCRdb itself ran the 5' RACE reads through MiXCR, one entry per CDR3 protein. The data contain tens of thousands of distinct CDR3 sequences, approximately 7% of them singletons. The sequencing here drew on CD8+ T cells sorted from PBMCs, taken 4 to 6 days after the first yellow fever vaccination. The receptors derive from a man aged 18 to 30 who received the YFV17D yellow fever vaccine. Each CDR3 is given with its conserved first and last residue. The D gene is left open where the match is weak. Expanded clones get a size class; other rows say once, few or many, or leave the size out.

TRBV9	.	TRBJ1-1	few	TGTGCCAGCAGCGTAGTCCAGGGGCTGTCGGCTGAAGCTTTCTTT	CASSVVQGLSAEAFF
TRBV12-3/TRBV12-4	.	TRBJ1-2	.	TGTGCCAGCAGCTGGGACGGGAACTATGGCTACACCTTC	CASSWDGNYGYTF
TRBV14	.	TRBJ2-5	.	TGTGCCAGCAGCCAAGTGGGGGCTTCACTTCAAGAGACCCAGTACTTC	CASSQVGASLQETQYF
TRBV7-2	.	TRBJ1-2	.	TGTGCCAGCAGCGGGGGGGCGCAAGCTAACTATGGCTACACCTTC	CASSGGAQANYGYTF
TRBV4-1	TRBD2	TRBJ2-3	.	TGCGCCAGCAGCCAAGAGGACTACGGGGGGGCTAGCACAGATACGCAGTATTTT	CASSQEDYGGASTDTQYF
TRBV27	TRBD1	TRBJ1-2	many	TGTGCCAGCAGTTTATCCCCGGACAGGGCTGGGGGCTACACCTTC	CASSLSPDRAGGYTF
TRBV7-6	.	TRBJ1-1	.	TGTGCCAGCAGCCCCGGGGCGGTGAACACTGAAGCTTTCTTT	CASSPGAVNTEAFF
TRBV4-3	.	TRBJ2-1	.	TGCGCCAGCAGCCAACAGGAGAGCTCCTACAATGAGCAGTTCTTC	CASSQQESSYNEQFF
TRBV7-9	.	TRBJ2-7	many	TGTGCCAGCAGCTCCCTTATACGGCCGGAGCAGTACTTC	CASSSLIRPEQYF
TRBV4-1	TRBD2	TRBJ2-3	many	TGCGCCAGCAGCCTCACTAGCGGGGCGACAGATACGCAGTATTTT	CASSLTSGATDTQYF
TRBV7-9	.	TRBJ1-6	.	TGTGCCAGCAGCTTAGACGCTCCGAGTGTTTCACCCCTCCACTTT	CASSLDAPSVSPLHF
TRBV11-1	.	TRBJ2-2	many	TGTGCCAGCAGCTTGTTTGGGGGAGCCGGGGAGCTGTTTTTT	CASSLFGGAGELFF
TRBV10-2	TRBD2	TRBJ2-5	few	TGCGCCAGCGTACCCGGGACTAGTAGGGAGACCCAGTACTTC	CASVPGTSRETQYF
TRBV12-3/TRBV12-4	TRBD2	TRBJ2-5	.	TGTGCCAGCAGTCCTTCGACTAGCGGGGGGGCCCAGACCCAGTACTTC	CASSPSTSGGAQTQYF
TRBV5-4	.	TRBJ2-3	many	TGTGCCAGCAGCCCGAGGGGGGAGATAGGCACGCAGTATTTT	CASSPRGEIGTQYF
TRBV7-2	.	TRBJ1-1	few	TGTGCCAGCAGCTACACAGGGACATCTGAAGCTTTCTTT	CASSYTGTSEAFF
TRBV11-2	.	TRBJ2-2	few	TGTGCCAGCAGCTGGAGGAAAACCGGGGAGCTGTTTTTT	CASSWRKTGELFF
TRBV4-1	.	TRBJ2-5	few	TGCGCCAGCAGCCCTGGGGAGGGGGCACCTTCCGAGACCCAGTACTTC	CASSPGEGAPSETQYF
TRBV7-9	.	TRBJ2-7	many	TGTGCCAGCAGCCCCCGTCCCCACGAGCAGTACTTC	CASSPRPHEQYF
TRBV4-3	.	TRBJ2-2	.	TGCGCCAGCAGCGAAGGCCAAAGGAGGGGGGGGTTCACCGGGGAGCTGTTTTTT	CASSEGQRRGGFTGELFF
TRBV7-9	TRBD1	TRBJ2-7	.	TGTGCCAGCAGCGACGGACAGGGGCACGACGAGCAGTACTTC	CASSDGQGHDEQYF
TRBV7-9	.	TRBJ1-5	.	TGTGCCAGCAGCACCGTCAGGGAACCCAATCAGCCCCAGCATTTT	CASSTVREPNQPQHF
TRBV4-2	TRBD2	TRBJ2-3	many	TGTGCCAGCAGCCGCGGACTGCTAGGGACTAGCGGGGAGGATACGCAGTATTTT	CASSRGLLGTSGEDTQYF
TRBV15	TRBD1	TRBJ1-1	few	TGTGCCACCAGCCCCAGGACAGGGAAAGCTTTCTTT	CATSPRTGKAFF
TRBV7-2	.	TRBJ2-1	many	TGTGCCAGCAGCTTAACCCCCTCGGGTGAGCAGTTCTTC	CASSLTPSGEQFF
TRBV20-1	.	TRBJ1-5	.	TGCAGTGCTCCCACGGGGCCGTTCGATCAGCCCCAGCGTTTT	CSAPTGPFDQPQRF
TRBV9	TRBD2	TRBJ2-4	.	TGTGCCAGCAGCGTAGGGGATAGCGGGGGAGGCATTCAGTACTTC	CASSVGDSGGGIQYF
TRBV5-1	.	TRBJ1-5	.	TGCGCCAGCAGCTTGGGGTTAGGCAATCAGCCCCAGCATTTT	CASSLGLGNQPQHF
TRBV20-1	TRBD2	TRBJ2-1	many	TGCAGTGCTAGAGATGGTCTAGCGGGGGGTAGGAATGAGCAGTTCTTC	CSARDGLAGGRNEQFF
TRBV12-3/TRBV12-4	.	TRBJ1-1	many	TGTGCCAGCAGAGCCAACACTGAAGCTTTCTTT	CASRANTEAFF
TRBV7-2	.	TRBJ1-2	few	TGTGCCAGCAGCTTCGATACGGGGGGCGAAGGTGGCTACACCTTC	CASSFDTGGEGGYTF
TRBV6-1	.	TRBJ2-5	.	TGTGCCAGCAGCTCAACCGGGGGTGAGCAAGAGACCCAGTACTTC	CASSSTGGEQETQYF
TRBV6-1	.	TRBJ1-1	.	TGTGCCAGCACAGGAGCCTGGAACACTGAAGCTTTCTTT	CASTGAWNTEAFF
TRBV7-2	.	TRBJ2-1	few	TGTGCCAGCAGCCGTTATGATAGCCGGTCGGGCGATGAGCAGTTCTTC	CASSRYDSRSGDEQFF
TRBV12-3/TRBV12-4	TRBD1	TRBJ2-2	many	TGTGCCAGCAGTCCCGGGACAGCTAACACCGGGGAGCTGTTTTTT	CASSPGTANTGELFF
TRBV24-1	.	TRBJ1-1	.	TGTGCCACCAGTGACAGTACAGGGACCAAGGCTTTCTTT	CATSDSTGTKAFF
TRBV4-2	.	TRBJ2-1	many	TGTGCCAGCAGCCAAGGGCCCTTAAAGTTCTTC	CASSQGPLKFF
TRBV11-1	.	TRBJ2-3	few	TGTGCCAGCAGCTTAGAGGGGGAGCGGGACAGGCCTCCAGATACGCAGTATTTT	CASSLEGERDRPPDTQYF
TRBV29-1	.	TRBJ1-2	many	TGCAGCGTTGAGTTTTCGACCAGGAACTATGGCTACACCTTC	CSVEFSTRNYGYTF
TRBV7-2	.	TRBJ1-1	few	TGTGCCAGCAGCTTAGCAGGTCCCCTGGGGACTGAAGCTTTCTTT	CASSLAGPLGTEAFF
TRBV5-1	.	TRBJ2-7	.	TGCGCCAGCAATGGGGGCGACTTAACCTACGAGCAGTACTTC	CASNGGDLTYEQYF
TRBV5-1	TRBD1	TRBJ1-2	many	TGCGCCAGCAGCTTGGAACAGGGGATTTATGGCTACACCTTC	CASSLEQGIYGYTF
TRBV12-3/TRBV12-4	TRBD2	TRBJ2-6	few	TGTGCCTCAAAGGGACTAGCGGGGGATGGGGCCAACGTCCTGACTTTC	CASKGLAGDGANVLTF
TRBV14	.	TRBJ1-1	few	TGTGCCAGCAGCCAGAGGGGAACTGAAGCTTTCTTT	CASSQRGTEAFF
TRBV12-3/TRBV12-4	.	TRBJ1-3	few	TGTGCCAGCAGTTCCCCCACAAACTACATCTCTGGAAACACCATATATTTT	CASSSPTNYISGNTIYF
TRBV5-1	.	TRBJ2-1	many	TGCGCCAGCAGCTTGGTAGTCATCGGGGAGCAGTTCTTC	CASSLVVIGEQFF
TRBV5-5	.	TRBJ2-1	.	TGTGCCACCAACAATGAGCAGTTCTTC	CATNNEQFF
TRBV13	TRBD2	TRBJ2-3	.	TGTGCCAGCAGCTCACCGGGGGGGATAACAGATACGCAGTATTTT	CASSSPGGITDTQYF
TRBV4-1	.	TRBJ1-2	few	TGCGCCAGCAGCCAAGTGCCCTCAGCTAACTATGGCTACACCTTC	CASSQVPSANYGYTF
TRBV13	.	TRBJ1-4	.	TGTGCCAGCAGCTTGGCAGGGTCTAATGAAAAACTGTTTTTT	CASSLAGSNEKLFF
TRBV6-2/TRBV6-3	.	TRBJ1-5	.	TGTGCCAGCAGTTTCCTCGGATCCTATAATCAGCCCCAGCATTTT	CASSFLGSYNQPQHF
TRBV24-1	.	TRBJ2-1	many	TGTGCCACCAGTGATTTTCGGTCCAGCTCCTACAATGAGCAGTTCTTC	CATSDFRSSSYNEQFF
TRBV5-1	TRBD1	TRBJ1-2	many	TGCGCCAGCAGCCCCGGGACAGGGGGCGCTGGATTTGGCTACACCTTC	CASSPGTGGAGFGYTF
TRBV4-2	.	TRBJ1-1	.	TGTGCCAGCAGCCAAGTTCCCCCACAGGAAGAAGCTTTCTTT	CASSQVPPQEEAFF
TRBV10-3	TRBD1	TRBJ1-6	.	TGTGCCATCAGACGACAGGGTGTGGATTCACCCCTCCACTTT	CAIRRQGVDSPLHF
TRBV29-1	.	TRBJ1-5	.	TGCAGCGTTGATACAGGGTGGGGCGATCAGCCCCAGCATTTT	CSVDTGWGDQPQHF
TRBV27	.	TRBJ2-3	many	TGTGCCAGCAGCCAGACTCCGAGTACAGATACGCAGTATTTT	CASSQTPSTDTQYF